Listed below are T cell receptor beta chains from one sample, sequenced in a study of early T cells in non-severe SARS-CoV-2 infection. One entry per CDR3 protein, called by TCRdb with MiXCR from the 5' RACE reads. The profile shows about 110,000 distinct CDR3 sequences, roughly 12% of them singletons. This specimen was whole blood, taken at baseline. The receptors stem from an adult who was a healthcare worker with PCR-confirmed SARS-CoV-2 infection or an uninfected control (not recorded which). CDR3s include the opening cysteine and the closing phenylalanine or tryptophan. Fields, in order: CDR3 protein, CDR3 DNA, J gene, V gene, clone size, D gene. D genes are given only for firm matches. The size of a clone is reported for some rows only, either as once, few or many, or as a class for expanded clones.

CASSQVIGLAGVHNEQYF | TGTGCCAGCAGCCAAGTGATTGGACTAGCGGGAGTGCACAACGAGCAGTACTTC | TRBJ2-7 | TRBV4-2 | NA | TRBD2
CSATDRANYGYTF | TGCAGTGCAACGGACAGGGCCAACTATGGCTACACCTTC | TRBJ1-2 | TRBV20-1 | few | TRBD1
CAISDRQYQETQYF | TGTGCCATCAGTGACCGACAGTACCAAGAGACCCAGTACTTC | TRBJ2-5 | TRBV10-3 | many | NA
CASSQGWYGEQYF | TGTGCCAGCAGCCAAGGGTGGTACGGAGAGCAGTACTTC | TRBJ2-7 | TRBV14 | NA | NA
CSAWGQQYTEAFF | TGCAGCGCCTGGGGACAGCAGTACACTGAAGCTTTCTTT | TRBJ1-1 | TRBV29-1 | NA | TRBD1
CASSPKMVGNTGELFF | TGTGCCAGCAGCCCGAAAATGGTGGGGAACACCGGGGAGCTGTTTTTT | TRBJ2-2 | TRBV7-8 | few | NA
CASKGAYEQYF | TGTGCCAGCAAGGGTGCCTACGAGCAGTACTTC | TRBJ2-7 | TRBV25-1 | NA | NA
CASSLGHQSYEQYF | TGTGCCAGCAGCTTAGGTCACCAATCCTACGAGCAGTACTTC | TRBJ2-7 | TRBV7-3 | many | NA
CASHAPGGAVTFF | TGTGCCAGCCATGCTCCCGGGGGCGCTGTAACTTTCTTT | TRBJ1-1 | TRBV28 | NA | NA
CATSSHRDSYTGELFF | TGTGCCACCAGCAGCCATCGGGACAGTTACACCGGGGAGCTGTTTTTT | TRBJ2-2 | TRBV15 | NA | TRBD1
CASSSIPGQGDGYTF | TGCGCCAGCAGCTCAATTCCGGGACAGGGCGATGGCTACACCTTC | TRBJ1-2 | TRBV5-1 | few | TRBD1
CSAISTYEQYF | TGCAGTGCTATTTCAACCTACGAGCAGTACTTC | TRBJ2-7 | TRBV20-1 | few | NA
CASSSTGPYNEQFF | TGTGCCAGCAGCTCGACAGGCCCCTACAATGAGCAGTTCTTC | TRBJ2-1 | TRBV7-2 | NA | NA
CASRGDPPTYNEQFF | TGTGCCAGCAGGGGGGACCCTCCTACTTACAATGAGCAGTTCTTC | TRBJ2-1 | TRBV2 | NA | NA
CSALREIEFF | TGCAGTGCCCTGCGGGAGATTGAGTTCTTC | TRBJ2-1 | TRBV20-1 | few | TRBD2
CASSLLGPNYGYTF | TGTGCCAGCAGTTTACTTGGGCCCAACTATGGCTACACCTTC | TRBJ1-2 | TRBV27 | few | NA
CASSPIAATNEKLFF | TGTGCCAGCAGTCCGATAGCGGCAACTAATGAAAAACTGTTTTTT | TRBJ1-4 | TRBV2 | few | NA
CSARENSNAKETQYF | TGCAGTGCTAGGGAAAACAGCAACGCAAAAGAGACCCAGTACTTC | TRBJ2-5 | TRBV20-1 | many | NA
CASSLGPDRGIRNTIYF | TGTGCCAGCAGCTTGGGACCGGACAGGGGAATTCGAAACACCATATATTTT | TRBJ1-3 | TRBV5-4 | NA | TRBD1
CASGQGRRSPLHF | TGTGCCAGTGGTCAGGGGAGGCGTTCACCCCTCCACTTT | TRBJ1-6 | TRBV19 | many | NA
CASSSRGNGYTF | TGTGCCAGCAGTAGCAGGGGGAATGGCTACACCTTC | TRBJ1-2 | TRBV12-3/TRBV12-4 | NA | TRBD1
CASSLVGLPTNIQYF | TGCGCCAGCAGCTTGGTGGGTCTACCCACAAACATTCAGTACTTC | TRBJ2-4 | TRBV5-1 | NA | NA
CSVEEAPYGYTF | TGCAGCGTTGAAGAAGCCCCCTATGGCTACACCTTC | TRBJ1-2 | TRBV29-1 | many | NA
CASTLGLPTDTQYF | TGTGCCAGCACCTTGGGTCTACCCACAGATACGCAGTATTTT | TRBJ2-3 | TRBV12-3/TRBV12-4 | NA | NA
CASSLHPGRLNYGYTF | TGTGCCAGCAGCTTACACCCGGGACGGCTCAACTATGGCTACACCTTC | TRBJ1-2 | TRBV7-9 | few | NA
CASRGQGAYYGYTF | TGTGCCAGCAGGGGACAGGGGGCCTACTATGGCTACACCTTC | TRBJ1-2 | TRBV9 | few | TRBD1
CAIKDEGSPLHF | TGTGCCATCAAGGACGAAGGATCACCCCTCCACTTT | TRBJ1-6 | TRBV10-3 | many | NA
CASSLGGPQSNQPQHF | TGTGCCAGCAGTTTAGGGGGGCCACAGAGCAATCAGCCCCAGCATTTT | TRBJ1-5 | TRBV12-3/TRBV12-4 | NA | NA